This T cell receptor (beta chain) was retrieved from a study of blood T cell repertoires in COVID-19. Study-wide context: The United States, Italy and Spain were the sources of the acute and convalescent COVID-19 samples.

Profiling relied on immunoSEQ multiplex PCR, and the TCRdb table lists in-frame clones only, not all of them. Here the sample spans around 110,000 clones, 82% being singletons. This receptor was identified in a man between 70 and 80 years old with active or convalescent COVID-19. The sequenced sample consisted of peripheral blood.

The CDR3 protein is CASTKDRNTEAFF. The CDR3 coding sequence is TGTGCCAGCACCAAGGACAGGAACACTGAAGCTTTCTTT. The chain has TRBV12-3 or TRBV12-4 and TRBJ1-1, with TRBD1 as a possible D gene (6 bases). This CDR3 is 13 amino acids long. Trimming took off 7 bases at V and 1 base at J, with 10 bases between the two ends.